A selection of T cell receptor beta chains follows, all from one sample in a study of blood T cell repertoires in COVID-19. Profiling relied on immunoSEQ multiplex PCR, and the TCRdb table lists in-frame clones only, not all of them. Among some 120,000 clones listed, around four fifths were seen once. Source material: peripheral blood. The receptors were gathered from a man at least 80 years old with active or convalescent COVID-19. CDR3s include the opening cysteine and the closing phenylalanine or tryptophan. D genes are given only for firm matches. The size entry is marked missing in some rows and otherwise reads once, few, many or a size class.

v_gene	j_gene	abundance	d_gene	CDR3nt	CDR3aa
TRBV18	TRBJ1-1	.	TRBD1	TGTGCCAGCTCACAAGAGACAGGGGGGAACACTGAAGCTTTCTTT	CASSQETGGNTEAFF
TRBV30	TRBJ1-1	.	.	TGTGCCTGGAGTCGGAGTTACACTGAAGCTTTCTTT	CAWSRSYTEAFF
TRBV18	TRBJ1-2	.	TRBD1	TGTGCCAGCTCACCAGGGACAGGGGGCGCCGGGGGCTACACCTTC	CASSPGTGGAGGYTF
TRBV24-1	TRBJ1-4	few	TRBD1	TGTGCCACCAGTGATTTAGGACAGGGGGCGCATGAAAAACTGTTTTTT	CATSDLGQGAHEKLFF
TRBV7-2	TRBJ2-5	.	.	TGTGCCAGCAGCTTATTGCTGGGACTCTCGTACCAAGAGACCCAGTACTTC	CASSLLLGLSYQETQYF
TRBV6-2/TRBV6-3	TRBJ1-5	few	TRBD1	TGTGCCAGCAGTTACGCGACAGGGGATCAGCCCCAGCATTTT	CASSYATGDQPQHF
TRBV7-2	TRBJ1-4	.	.	TGTGCCAGCAGCTTAGATTCGTCCAAGAGTGAAAAACTGTTTTTT	CASSLDSSKSEKLFF
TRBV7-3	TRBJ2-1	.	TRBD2	TGTGCCAGCAGCCCCCGGGGGGTCTCCTACAATGAGCAGTTCTTC	CASSPRGVSYNEQFF
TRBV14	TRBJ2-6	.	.	TGTGCCAGCAGCCTAAGATTTTGGGGTGGATCGCAGGGGACGAACTCTGGGGCCAACGTCCTGACTTTC	CASSLRFWGGSQGTNSGANVLTF
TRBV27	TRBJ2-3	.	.	TGTGCCAGCAGTTTAGGACGGGGGGATACGCAGTATTTT	CASSLGRGDTQYF
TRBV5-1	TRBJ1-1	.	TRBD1	TGCGCCAGCTCGACAGGGGTCCCTATGAACACTGAAGCTTTCTTT	CASSTGVPMNTEAFF
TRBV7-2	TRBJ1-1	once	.	TGTGCCAGCAGCTTAAACAGGGCAACCACTGAAGCTTTCTTT	CASSLNRATTEAFF
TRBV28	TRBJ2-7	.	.	TGTGCCAGCAGTTTGCAGGATAGAGAGCAGTACTTC	CASSLQDREQYF
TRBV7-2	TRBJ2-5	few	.	TGTGCCAGCAGTGCTACTAGTGGGATGGGGACCCAGTACTTC	CASSATSGMGTQYF
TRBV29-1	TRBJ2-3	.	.	TGCAGCGTCCTGGGGGCAGCATTCACAGATACGCAGTATTTT	CSVLGAAFTDTQYF
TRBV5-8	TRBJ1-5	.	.	TGTGCCAGCAGCTTGCCCCTGGTACTAAAAATGGCAGGCAATCAGCCCCAGCATTTT	CASSLPLVLKMAGNQPQHF
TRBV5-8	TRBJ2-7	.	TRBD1	TGTGCCAGCAGCTTAAGGGGACAGTTCTACGAGCAGTACTTC	CASSLRGQFYEQYF
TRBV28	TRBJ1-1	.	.	TGTGCCAGCAGCTTGCAGGGAGGGAGCACTGAAGCTTTCTTT	CASSLQGGSTEAFF
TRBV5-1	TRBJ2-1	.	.	TGCGCCAGCAGCTTGGGGCAGGGGGGCTCCAATGAGCAGTTCTTC	CASSLGQGGSNEQFF
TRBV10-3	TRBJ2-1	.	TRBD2	TGTGCCATCAGTGAGTCCGCGGGAGGGGGGTTCTTC	CAISESAGGGFF
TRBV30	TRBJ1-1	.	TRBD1	TGTGCCTGGAGTACCGGGCAGGGGGCTATATTTGATGAAGCTTTCTTT	CAWSTGQGAIFDEAFF
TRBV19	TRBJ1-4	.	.	TGTGCCAGTAGTGACAGCTCTAATGAAAAACTGTTTTTT	CASSDSSNEKLFF
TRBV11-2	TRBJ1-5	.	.	TGTGCCAGCAGCTTCGGAGAGCGGCAGCCCCAGCATTTT	CASSFGERQPQHF
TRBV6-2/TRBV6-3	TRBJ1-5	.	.	TGTGCCAGCAGTTGGACCCGGGGACCCCAGCATTTT	CASSWTRGPQHF
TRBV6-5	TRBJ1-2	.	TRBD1	TGTGCCAGCAGTACCCGACAGGGAGGTGGCTACACCTTC	CASSTRQGGGYTF
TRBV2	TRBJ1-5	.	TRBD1	TGTGCCAGCAGTTTGACAGGGGGTGGCAATCAGCCCCAGCATTTT	CASSLTGGGNQPQHF
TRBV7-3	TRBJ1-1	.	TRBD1	TGTGCCAGCAGCTTAAGACAGGGCACTGAAGCTTTCTTT	CASSLRQGTEAFF
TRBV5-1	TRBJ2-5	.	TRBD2	TGCGCCAGCAGCTCGGGACTAGCGGGGGGTTACCAAGAGACCCAGTACTTC	CASSSGLAGGYQETQYF
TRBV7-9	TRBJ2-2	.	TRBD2	TGTGCCCGCGACGGGGGGGCGACCGGGGAGCTGTTTTTT	CARDGGATGELFF
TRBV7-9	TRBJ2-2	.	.	TGTGCCAGCAGCTTAAACTCGGGGGAGCTGTTTTTT	CASSLNSGELFF
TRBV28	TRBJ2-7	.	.	TGTGCCAGCAGTTTGGGCAGCACCTACGAGCAGTACTTC	CASSLGSTYEQYF
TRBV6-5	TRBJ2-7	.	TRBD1	TGTGCCAGTTGGACAGGGAGTGGCGAGCAGTACTTC	CASWTGSGEQYF
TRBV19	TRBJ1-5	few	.	TGTGCCAGTAGTATAAGGGTTCGGCAGGACACCTATCAGCCCCAGCATTTT	CASSIRVRQDTYQPQHF
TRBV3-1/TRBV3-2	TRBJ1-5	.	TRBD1	TGTGCCAGCAGCCAAGGAGGGACAGGCAATCAGCCCCAGCATTTT	CASSQGGTGNQPQHF
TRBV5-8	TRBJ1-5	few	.	TGTGCCAGCAGCTTGAGGGGGAGCGCCGGGCAGGGTGAAAATTTT	CASSLRGSAGQGENF
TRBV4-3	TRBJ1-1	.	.	TGCGCCAGCAGCCCGGAGAAGGGGACTGAAGCTTTCTTT	CASSPEKGTEAFF
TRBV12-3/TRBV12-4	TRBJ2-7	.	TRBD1	TGTGCCAGCAGTTTGGTCGGACAGGAGAAGCAGTACTTC	CASSLVGQEKQYF
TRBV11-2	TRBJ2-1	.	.	TGTGCCAGCAGCTTAGTCGCTAGCGACAATGAGCAGTTCTTC	CASSLVASDNEQFF
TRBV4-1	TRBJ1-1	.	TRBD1	TGCGCCAGCAGCCTCTCGCTAGGGGGCGGCACTGAAGCTTTCTTT	CASSLSLGGGTEAFF
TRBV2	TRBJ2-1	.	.	TGTGCCAGCAGTGTGGCACCCGAACTAGAATGGTTCTTC	CASSVAPELEWFF